These 21 T cell receptor beta chains originate from one sample sequenced in a study of T-cell reconstitution after alpha-beta-depleted transplantation in children (dated by TCRdb to the mid-2010s). According to the study, the label for this sample's treatment or condition signals: allogeneic hematopoietic cell transplantation with graft depleted of TCRalphabeta T cells and CD19 B cells. The library was generated by PCR. The sequencer listed for this sample is Illumina HiSeq 2500. TCR libraries were prepared with molecular barcoding, using unique molecular identifiers to normalize TCRbeta repertoire quantification. In TCRdb, the public reads were trimmed at Q25 with fastp and aligned with MiXCR, with productive beta chains retained. Each entry merges the rows of one CDR3 protein and shows their most common DNA and genes. The sample table lists about 870,000 distinct CDR3 sequences, under 20% of them with a count of one. In total, the top ten clones hold around 5% of the sample.

The sample was PBMCs, mostly from graft donor cells, taken 360 days after TCRalphabeta/CD19-depleted stem cell transplant. Receptors originate from a male patient between 10 and 17 years old who had a stem cell transplant for acute lymphoblastic leukemia, so the T cells may come from the graft donor.

The V and J genes are TRBV12-3 or TRBV12-4 and TRBJ1-2; D gene ambiguous. Trimming shortened V by 10 bases and J by 0 bases, and 21 bases separated the two germline ends. The CDR3 is made up of 16 amino acids. The CDR3 loop reads CATEGLHIPSNYGYTF. For the CDR3, the DNA is TGTGCCACAGAGGGATTACACATTCCATCTAACTATGGCTACACCTTC.

The V and J genes are TRBV29-1 and TRBJ2-7; 7 bases are shared with TRBD2. Germline lookup yields CDR1 SQVTM and CDR2 ANQGSEA. The CDR3 has 13 residues. V shed 1 base and J 9 bases; nucleotides not matched to a gene: 9. CDR3 DNA: TGCAGCGTTGAAGGGGGGACTATCTGTGCGCAGTACTTC. Translating it yields CSVEGGTICAQYF.

This clonotype came up a few times. The gene calls are TRBV5-1 and TRBJ1-2, with D possibly being TRBD1 (6 bases). Trimming took 0 bases from V and 7 from J, leaving 13 bases between them. This CDR3 spans 14 amino acids. Per the germline V gene, CDR1 is SGHRS and CDR2 is YFSETQ. The DNA for the CDR3 is TGCGCCAGCAGCTTGGTTGGGGGCAAGGGTGGCTACACCTTC. It specifies CASSLVGGKGGYTF. Full variable domain (remainder filled in from reference TRBV5-1 and TRBJ1-2): KAGVTQTPRYLIKTRGQQVTLSCSPISGHRSVSWYQQTPGQGLQFLFEYFSETQRNKGNFPGRFSGRQFSNSRSEMNVSTLELGDSALYLCASSLVGGKGGYTFGSGTRLTVV.

This clonotype came up a few times. The chain employs TRBV5-5 and TRBJ1-5; D is perhaps TRBD1 (6 bases). V lost 4 bases and J lost 5, with 19 bases in between. The length of the CDR3 is 16 residues. Germline CDR1 is SGHKS and CDR2 is YYEKEE (reference sequence). The CDR3 DNA follows: TGTGCCAGCAGCCTACGGGACACCGGGTGGTATCAGCCCCAGCATTTT. Translating it yields CASSLRDTGWYQPQHF.

This clonotype was seen repeatedly, ten times or more. This chain joins TRBV7-3 and TRBJ2-3; a weak D match, TRBD2 (6 bases). This CDR3 contains 15 residues. Trimming pared 3 bases from V and 1 base from J, leaving 11 bases between. Germline loops: CDR1 SGHTA, CDR2 FQGTGA. CDR3 sequence reads: CASSFQRVGTDTQYF. For the CDR3, the DNA is TGTGCCAGCAGCTTCCAGCGGGTAGGCACAGATACGCAGTATTTT.

This clonotype was detected only a few times. The chain couples TRBV5-1 to TRBJ1-2; 8 bases map to TRBD1. This CDR3 contains 15 residues. J was trimmed by 2 bases and V by 0 bases; bases with no gene match: 3. Germline V gene lookup returns CDR1 SGHRS and CDR2 YFSETQ. CDR3 nucleotides: TGCGCCAGCAGCTTGGGACAGGGGCCCAACTATGGCTACACCTTC. Residues: CASSLGQGPNYGYTF.

The V call is TRBV7-9, the J call TRBJ2-7, with 11 nucleotides matching TRBD2. The CDR3 is made up of 15 amino acids. The V gene end was trimmed by 2 bases and the J gene end by 5 bases; junction bases not matched to a gene: 5. CDR1 and CDR2 from the germline V gene are SEHNR and FQNEAQ (reference sequence). Here the CDR3 reads CASSLTSGSGNEQYF. The CDR3 DNA is TGTGCCAGCAGCTTAACTAGCGGGAGCGGTAACGAGCAGTACTTC.

The chain has TRBV11-3 and TRBJ2-1; possible D gene TRBD2, 6 bases. The V end lost 1 base, the J end lost 5 bases, and 15 bases lay between the germline ends. The CDR3 runs 16 residues. Looked up from germline, CDR1 is SGHNT and CDR2 is YENEEA. The CDR3 nucleotides are TGTGCCAGCAGCTTAGGGGTACTAGGCGGGAACAATGAGCAGTTCTTC. Translating gives CASSLGVLGGNNEQFF.

This clonotype was found a few times. The rearrangement uses TRBV7-9 and TRBJ1-2; D is unclear. Germline-derived CDR1 and CDR2 are SEHNR and FQNEAQ (reference sequence). The V end lost 6 bases, the J end lost 7 bases, and 15 bases lay between the germline ends. This CDR3 spans 13 amino acids. In nucleotides, the CDR3 is TGTGCCAGCAGTTCTCAAGTGGTGTTTGGCTACACCTTC. It codes for CASSSQVVFGYTF. Looking up the rest from reference TRBV7-9 and TRBJ1-2 gives the full variable domain: DTGVSQNPRHKITKRGQNVTFRCDPISEHNRLYWYRQTLGQGPEFLTYFQNEAQLEKSRLLSDRFSAERPKGSFSTLEIQRTEQGDSAMYLCASSSQVVFGYTFGSGTRLTVV.

This clonotype was observed a few times. Relative to the germline gene, one junction end is altered; a read error may explain this. The rearrangement uses TRBV29-1 and TRBJ2-1; maybe TRBD2 (6 bases). Germline loops: CDR1 SQVTM, CDR2 ANQGSEA. There are 16 residues in the CDR3. This CDR3 is CSVEVGRGDSYKEQFF. Here the CDR3 DNA reads TGCAGCGTTGAGGTGGGGCGAGGGGACTCCTACAAAGAGCAGTTCTTC.

This clonotype was picked up a small number of times. This chain joins TRBV3-1 and TRBJ2-2; weak D call: TRBD2 (5 bases). The V gene's germline CDR1 is LGHDT and CDR2 YNNKEL (reference sequence). Trimming shortened V by 0 bases and J by 4 bases, and 12 bases separated the two germline ends. CDR3 length: 16 amino acids. As DNA, the CDR3 is TGTGCCAGCAGCCAAGACCCGGGGTTGCGCACCGGGGAGCTGTTTTTT. This encodes CASSQDPGLRTGELFF.

This rearrangement joins TRBV5-1 to TRBJ2-3; 7 nucleotides agree with TRBD1. Germline assignment: CDR1 SGHRS and CDR2 YFSETQ. V lost 0 bases, J lost 3 bases, and 7 bases stayed unmatched. The CDR3 totals 16 residues. The CDR3 DNA reads as TGCGCCAGCAGCTTGGAAGGGGGCCTGGGTACAGATACGCAGTATTTT. It yields the protein CASSLEGGLGTDTQYF.

The genes are TRBV11-2 and TRBJ2-7; possible D gene TRBD2, 7 bases. The germline CDR1 and CDR2 sequences are SGHAT and FQNNGV. V was shortened by 8 bases and J by 6 bases, with 14 bases between the two germline ends. CDR3 length equals 12 residues. The CDR3 protein is CASGGASSEQYF. The CDR3 nucleotides are TGTGCCAGCGGGGGGGCCTCTTCCGAGCAGTACTTC. Filled out from reference TRBV11-2 and TRBJ2-7, the complete variable domain reads EAGVAQSPRYKIIEKRQSVAFWCNPISGHATLYWYQQILGQGPKLLIQFQNNGVVDDSQLPKDRFSAERLKGVDSTLKIQPAKLEDSAVYLCASGGASSEQYFGPGTRLTVT.

This clonotype came up a few times. The chain joins TRBV2 to TRBJ1-1, with D unclear. Germline assignment: CDR1 SNHLY and CDR2 FYNNEI. CDR3 size: 13 residues. V lost 10 bases and J 1 base, leaving 13 bases between the germline ends. CDR3 protein: CAISSGRNTEAFF. The CDR3 DNA reads TGTGCCATAAGCAGTGGGAGGAACACTGAAGCTTTCTTT.

V is TRBV11-2 and J is TRBJ2-7; no reliable D call. This CDR3 has 15 amino acids. CDR1 and CDR2 from the germline V gene are SGHAT and FQNNGV. Trimming removed 6 bases from V and 1 base from J, with 16 bases in between. The CDR3 DNA reads as TGTGCCAGCAGTTACGCGGATTCCCCTTCCTACGAGCAGTACTTC. Encoded protein: CASSYADSPSYEQYF.

This clonotype was counted a few times. The rearrangement links TRBV5-1 to TRBJ2-1; TRBD2 matches at 9 bases. The junction had 9 bases not matched to a gene; V was cut back by 2 bases and J by 9 bases. CDR1 and CDR2 from the germline V gene are SGHRS and YFSETQ. This CDR3 has 15 amino acids. The CDR3 nucleotides read TGCGCCAGCAGCTTAGGGACTAGCAGGACGGGTGAGCAGTTCTTC. This sequence encodes CASSLGTSRTGEQFF.

The rearrangement joins TRBV5-6 to TRBJ1-4; D is perhaps TRBD1 (5 bases). V dropped 1 base and J dropped 4 bases, with 11 bases sitting between them. This CDR3 contains 15 residues. Looked up from germline, CDR1 is SGHDT and CDR2 is YYEEEE. CDR3 nucleotides: TGTGCCAGCAGCTTGCCGCCGGGGCTTAATGAAAAACTGTTTTTT. Translation: CASSLPPGLNEKLFF.

This clonotype was recorded many times. V usage is TRBV25-1 and J usage is TRBJ2-1; 7 bases agree with TRBD1. Germline V gene data show CDR1 as MGHDK and CDR2 as SYGVNS. CDR3 length equals 11 residues. The junction had 3 bases not matched to a gene; V was cut back by 4 bases and J by 12 bases. For the CDR3, the DNA is TGTGCCAGCAGTGTAGGGGGCCGGCAGTTCTTC. It encodes CASSVGGRQFF.

CDR3 amino acids: CASSQGQGHNYGYTF. The DNA for the CDR3 is TGCGCCAGCAGCCAGGGACAGGGACATAACTATGGCTACACCTTC. This chain links TRBV4-1 with TRBJ1-2; 9 bases agree with TRBD1. The length of the CDR3 is 15 residues. Germline V gene data show CDR1 as MGHRA and CDR2 as YSYEKL. The V segment lost 3 bases and the J segment 1 base; nucleotides outside the gene matches: 3.

The rearrangement links TRBV18 to TRBJ1-2, with unresolved D. V lost 3 bases, J lost 8 bases, and 10 bases lay in between. The CDR3 length is 12 residues. Germline lookup yields CDR1 KGHSH and CDR2 LQKENI. The CDR3 sequence: CASSPHQEGYTF. The CDR3 DNA reads as TGTGCCAGCTCACCTCACCAGGAGGGCTACACCTTC.

This chain connects TRBV20-1 to TRBJ2-7; weak D call: TRBD1 (7 bases). Trimming shortened V by 7 bases and J by 3 bases, and 28 bases separated the two germline ends. The CDR3 runs to 17 residues. Germline V CDR1 and CDR2: DFQATT, SNEGSKA (reference sequence). In DNA form, the CDR3 reads TGCAGTGTCCCACAGGGGAGGAACTCCCGGGGAATCTACGAGCAGTACTTC. Encoded protein: CSVPQGRNSRGIYEQYF.